This TCR beta chain is drawn from a study of blood T cells in healthy people across ages. CDR1 is SGHTA, CDR2 FQGTGA, per germline. The CDR3 has 15 residues. V lost 4 bases, J lost 0 bases, and 10 bases lay in between. For the second PCR, which ran for about 7 to 12 cycles, a sample-barcoded 5' primer and a J-beta primer mix were used. A template-switch adaptor with 12 random nucleotides tagged each cDNA molecule. Each sample yielded at least 2.5 million CDR3-containing paired-end reads. TCRdb called the 5' RACE reads again in MiXCR, with one record for every CDR3 protein. The table shows 1.6 million or so distinct CDR3 sequences, with approximately 32% occurring only once. The donors, all healthy, were Caucasians living in Russia, aged about 6 to 90.

Sequencing input: blood. The rearrangement uses TRBV7-3 and TRBJ2-1; a weak D match, TRBD1 (6 bases). The source of this sequence is a woman aged 25 to 39 in good health. CDR3 coding DNA: TGTGCCAGCAGCTCCCAGGGGACCTCCTACAATGAGCAGTTCTTC. This gives the protein CASSSQGTSYNEQFF.